These T cell receptor beta chains were read from a single sample in a study of preoperative IRX-2 immunotherapy in early breast cancer. Sequenced by immunoSEQ multiplex PCR; TCRdb stores in-frame clones only, minus some. Altogether about 98,000 clones are present, around 86% being singletons, with the ten largest covering approximately 2%. Sequences were derived from tumor tissue, sampled after IRX-2 immunotherapy. These receptors came from a human donor with breast cancer. CDR3s include the opening cysteine and the closing phenylalanine or tryptophan. The order of the fields is J gene, clone size, V gene, D gene, CDR3 protein, CDR3 DNA. D genes are given only for firm matches. Some rows have no size entry. The others give once, few or many, or a class for an expanded clone.

j_call: TRBJ1-1
clone_size: -
v_call: TRBV18
d_call: -
cdr3_aa: CASSPPGARLNTEAFF
cdr3_nt: TGTGCCAGCTCACCACCGGGGGCGCGATTAAACACTGAAGCTTTCTTT

j_call: TRBJ2-3
clone_size: -
v_call: TRBV7-4
d_call: -
cdr3_aa: CASSLQSGAKDTQYF
cdr3_nt: TGTGCCAGCAGCTTACAATCGGGGGCAAAAGATACGCAGTATTTT

j_call: TRBJ1-5
clone_size: -
v_call: TRBV30
d_call: TRBD1
cdr3_aa: CAWSEGQGRQPQHF
cdr3_nt: TGTGCCTGGAGTGAGGGACAGGGACGACAGCCCCAGCATTTT

j_call: TRBJ1-5
clone_size: -
v_call: TRBV6-8
d_call: TRBD1
cdr3_aa: CASSYSGPRGNQPQHF
cdr3_nt: TGTGCCAGCAGTTACTCTGGTCCCAGGGGGAATCAGCCCCAGCATTTT

j_call: TRBJ2-3
clone_size: -
v_call: TRBV2
d_call: -
cdr3_aa: CASSSTRDTQYF
cdr3_nt: TGTGCCAGCAGTTCAACACGAGATACGCAGTATTTT

j_call: TRBJ1-4
clone_size: -
v_call: TRBV11-3
d_call: TRBD1
cdr3_aa: CASSLDRGLGKLFF
cdr3_nt: TGTGCCAGCAGCTTGGACAGGGGGCTTGGAAAACTGTTTTTT

j_call: TRBJ1-5
clone_size: -
v_call: TRBV11-3
d_call: -
cdr3_aa: CASAPESGGRAQHF
cdr3_nt: TGTGCCAGCGCACCCGAGTCGGGGGGGAGGGCCCAGCATTTT

j_call: TRBJ2-4
clone_size: -
v_call: TRBV14
d_call: TRBD1
cdr3_aa: CASSQLTGTGVNIQYF
cdr3_nt: TGTGCCAGCAGCCAATTAACCGGGACAGGGGTCAACATTCAGTACTTC

j_call: TRBJ2-7
clone_size: once
v_call: TRBV6-8
d_call: -
cdr3_aa: CASNPPEGYEQYF
cdr3_nt: TGTGCCAGCAACCCACCTGAGGGCTACGAGCAGTACTTC

j_call: TRBJ2-1
clone_size: once
v_call: TRBV11-3
d_call: TRBD2
cdr3_aa: CASSLRGRDNEQFF
cdr3_nt: TGTGCCAGCAGCTTACGAGGGAGGGACAATGAGCAGTTCTTC

j_call: TRBJ2-3
clone_size: -
v_call: TRBV7-6
d_call: TRBD2
cdr3_aa: CASNSGGAGDTQYF
cdr3_nt: TGTGCCAGCAATAGCGGGGGGGCAGGAGATACGCAGTATTTT

j_call: TRBJ2-1
clone_size: few
v_call: TRBV6-8
d_call: TRBD1
cdr3_aa: CASSYSSPSGQGKAVF
cdr3_nt: TGTGCCAGCAGTTACTCGAGTCCCTCGGGACAGGGGAAGGCGGTCTTC

j_call: TRBJ1-1
clone_size: -
v_call: TRBV19
d_call: -
cdr3_aa: CASSRQRQVNTEAFF
cdr3_nt: TGTGCCAGTAGTAGACAGAGGCAAGTGAACACTGAAGCTTTCTTT

j_call: TRBJ1-1
clone_size: -
v_call: TRBV5-1
d_call: TRBD1
cdr3_aa: CASSLTGQDFDTEAFF
cdr3_nt: TGCGCCAGCAGCTTGACGGGACAGGATTTCGACACTGAAGCTTTCTTT

j_call: TRBJ2-7
clone_size: -
v_call: TRBV18
d_call: -
cdr3_aa: CASSPQNQAYEQYF
cdr3_nt: TGTGCCAGCTCACCACAAAACCAGGCCTACGAGCAGTACTTC

j_call: TRBJ2-7
clone_size: -
v_call: TRBV9
d_call: -
cdr3_aa: CASSSSGVYEQYF
cdr3_nt: TGTGCCAGCAGCTCATCGGGAGTCTACGAGCAGTACTTC

j_call: TRBJ2-3
clone_size: -
v_call: TRBV14
d_call: -
cdr3_aa: CASSQAGGESQYF
cdr3_nt: TGTGCCAGCAGCCAAGCGGGTGGGGAATCGCAGTATTTT

j_call: TRBJ2-2
clone_size: -
v_call: TRBV28
d_call: TRBD2
cdr3_aa: CASSPPLAGLPGELFF
cdr3_nt: TGTGCCAGCAGTCCGCCTCTAGCGGGGTTACCCGGGGAGCTGTTTTTT

j_call: TRBJ1-2
clone_size: -
v_call: TRBV19
d_call: -
cdr3_aa: CASSSSDLRVYGYTF
cdr3_nt: TGTGCCAGTAGTAGTTCGGACCTCAGGGTTTATGGCTACACCTTC

j_call: TRBJ1-5
clone_size: once
v_call: TRBV15
d_call: -
cdr3_aa: CATSRTGLAGQPQHF
cdr3_nt: TGTGCCACCAGCAGGACGGGACTGGCGGGTCAGCCCCAGCATTTT

j_call: TRBJ1-5
clone_size: -
v_call: TRBV28
d_call: -
cdr3_aa: CASNLRTVNQPQHF
cdr3_nt: TGTGCCAGCAACCTCCGGACGGTTAATCAGCCCCAGCATTTT

j_call: TRBJ2-7
clone_size: -
v_call: TRBV28
d_call: -
cdr3_aa: CASRNLALGLYEQYF
cdr3_nt: TGTGCCAGCAGAAATTTAGCACTCGGACTGTACGAGCAGTACTTC